The rows below give T cell receptor beta chains drawn from one sample of a study of T-cell memory formation after mild COVID-19. TCRdb reanalysed the 5' RACE reads using MiXCR and keeps one entry per CDR3 protein. The repertoire holds roughly 110,000 distinct CDR3 sequences, with over 15% as singletons. Sequences were obtained from PBMCs or a T cell subset sorted from them (not recorded which). The receptors derive from an adult woman who had mild COVID-19 (a few samples of this study predate the infection). Cell type and time point are not known. The CDR3 runs from the conserved cysteine through the conserved F or W. The D gene is left open where the match is weak. Part of the rows lack a size; the others show once, few, many or a class for expanded clones.

clone_size: NA; v_call: TRBV7-2; j_call: TRBJ2-1; d_call: TRBD2; cdr3_aa: CASSQSSGRWDNEQFF; cdr3_nt: TGTGCCAGCAGCCAAAGTAGCGGGAGATGGGACAATGAGCAGTTCTTC
clone_size: NA; v_call: TRBV27; j_call: TRBJ2-7; d_call: TRBD1; cdr3_aa: CASSFPEGAGLTTGGYYEQYF; cdr3_nt: TGTGCCAGCAGTTTTCCCGAAGGGGCAGGACTTACGACAGGGGGATACTACGAGCAGTACTTC
clone_size: NA; v_call: TRBV3-1; j_call: TRBJ2-7; d_call: TRBD1; cdr3_aa: CASSQDQGQGDYEQYF; cdr3_nt: TGTGCCAGCAGCCAAGACCAAGGACAGGGGGACTACGAGCAGTACTTC
clone_size: many; v_call: TRBV12-3/TRBV12-4; j_call: TRBJ2-3; d_call: TRBD1; cdr3_aa: CASSLGQGTDTQYF; cdr3_nt: TGTGCCAGCAGTTTGGGACAGGGGACAGATACGCAGTATTTT
clone_size: once; v_call: TRBV27; j_call: TRBJ2-7; d_call: TRBD1; cdr3_aa: CASSPQVGQWTYEQYF; cdr3_nt: TGTGCCAGCAGTCCTCAAGTGGGACAGTGGACCTACGAGCAGTACTTC
clone_size: NA; v_call: TRBV19; j_call: TRBJ2-5; d_call: TRBD1; cdr3_aa: CASSPRQGQETQYF; cdr3_nt: TGTGCCAGTAGTCCCCGACAGGGCCAAGAGACCCAGTACTTC
clone_size: NA; v_call: TRBV7-9; j_call: TRBJ1-1; d_call: NA; cdr3_aa: CASSRTGPNTEAFF; cdr3_nt: TGTGCCAGCAGCCGAACAGGGCCGAACACTGAAGCTTTCTTT
clone_size: few; v_call: TRBV20-1; j_call: TRBJ2-7; d_call: TRBD1; cdr3_aa: CSARDKGTGSYEQYF; cdr3_nt: TGCAGTGCTAGAGATAAAGGGACAGGGTCCTACGAGCAGTACTTC
clone_size: few; v_call: TRBV4-1; j_call: TRBJ2-1; d_call: TRBD2; cdr3_aa: CASSQATSGVYNEQFF; cdr3_nt: TGCGCCAGCAGCCAAGCCACTAGCGGGGTTTACAATGAGCAGTTCTTC
clone_size: NA; v_call: TRBV7-9; j_call: TRBJ1-5; d_call: NA; cdr3_aa: CASRPQREGNQPQHF; cdr3_nt: TGTGCCAGCAGACCCCAGAGGGAGGGCAATCAGCCCCAGCATTTT
clone_size: many; v_call: TRBV29-1; j_call: TRBJ2-7; d_call: NA; cdr3_aa: CSVGRGSYEQYF; cdr3_nt: TGCAGCGTTGGCAGAGGCTCCTACGAGCAGTACTTC
clone_size: medium-sized; v_call: TRBV7-9; j_call: TRBJ2-1; d_call: NA; cdr3_aa: CASSHPSAFYNEQFF; cdr3_nt: TGTGCCAGCAGCCACCCGTCAGCTTTTTACAATGAGCAGTTCTTC
clone_size: NA; v_call: TRBV13; j_call: TRBJ2-1; d_call: NA; cdr3_aa: CASTQAGYSYNEQFF; cdr3_nt: TGTGCCAGCACCCAAGCGGGTTACTCCTACAATGAGCAGTTCTTC
clone_size: NA; v_call: TRBV7-9; j_call: TRBJ2-7; d_call: TRBD2; cdr3_aa: CASSSLAGTVYEQYF; cdr3_nt: TGTGCCAGCAGCTCACTAGCGGGAACCGTCTACGAGCAGTACTTC
clone_size: NA; v_call: TRBV20-1; j_call: TRBJ1-2; d_call: NA; cdr3_aa: CSAPVTWGQDGYTF; cdr3_nt: TGCAGTGCTCCCGTCACGTGGGGGCAGGATGGCTACACCTTC